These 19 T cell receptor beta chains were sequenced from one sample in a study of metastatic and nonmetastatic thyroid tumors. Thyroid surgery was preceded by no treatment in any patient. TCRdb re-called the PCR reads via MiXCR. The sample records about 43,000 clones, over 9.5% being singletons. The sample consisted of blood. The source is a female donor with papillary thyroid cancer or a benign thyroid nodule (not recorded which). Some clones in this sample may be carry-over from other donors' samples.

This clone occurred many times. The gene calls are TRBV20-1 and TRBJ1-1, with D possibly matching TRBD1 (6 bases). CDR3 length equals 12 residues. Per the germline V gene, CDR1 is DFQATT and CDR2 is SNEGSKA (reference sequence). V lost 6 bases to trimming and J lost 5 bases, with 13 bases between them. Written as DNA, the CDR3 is TGCAGTGCCCGCAGGGGACGGACTGAAGCTTTCTTT. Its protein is CSARRGRTEAFF.

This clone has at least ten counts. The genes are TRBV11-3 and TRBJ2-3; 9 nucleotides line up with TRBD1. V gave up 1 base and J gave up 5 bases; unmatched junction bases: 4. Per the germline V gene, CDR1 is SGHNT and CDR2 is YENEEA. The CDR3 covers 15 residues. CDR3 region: CASSLAWTGEDTQYF. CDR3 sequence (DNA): TGTGCCAGCAGCTTAGCTTGGACAGGGGAAGATACGCAGTATTTT. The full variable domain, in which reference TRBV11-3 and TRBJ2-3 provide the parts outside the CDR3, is EAGVVQSPRYKIIEKKQPVAFWCNPISGHNTLYWYLQNLGQGPELLIRYENEEAVDDSQLPKDRFSAERLKGVDSTLKIQPAELGDSAVYLCASSLAWTGEDTQYFGPGTRLTVL.

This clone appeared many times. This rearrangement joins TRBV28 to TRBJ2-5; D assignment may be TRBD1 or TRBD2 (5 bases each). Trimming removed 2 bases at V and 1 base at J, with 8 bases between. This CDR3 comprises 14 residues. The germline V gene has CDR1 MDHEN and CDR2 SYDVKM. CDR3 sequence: CASSLSGTQETQYF. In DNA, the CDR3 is TGTGCCAGCAGTTTAAGTGGGACCCAAGAGACCCAGTACTTC.

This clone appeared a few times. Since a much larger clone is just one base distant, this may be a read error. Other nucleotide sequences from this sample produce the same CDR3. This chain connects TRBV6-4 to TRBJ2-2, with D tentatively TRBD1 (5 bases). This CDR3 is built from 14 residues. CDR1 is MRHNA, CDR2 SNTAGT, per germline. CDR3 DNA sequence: TGTGCCAACAGTACAGGTGGCGATTCCGGGGAGCTGTTTTTT. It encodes CANSTGGDSGELFF.

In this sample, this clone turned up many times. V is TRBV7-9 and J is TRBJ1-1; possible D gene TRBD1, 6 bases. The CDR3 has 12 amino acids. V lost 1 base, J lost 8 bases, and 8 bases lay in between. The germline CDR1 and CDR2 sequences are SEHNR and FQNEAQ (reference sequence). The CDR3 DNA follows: TGTGCCAGCAGCTTAGAAGACAGGGAAGCTTTCTTT. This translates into CASSLEDREAFF.

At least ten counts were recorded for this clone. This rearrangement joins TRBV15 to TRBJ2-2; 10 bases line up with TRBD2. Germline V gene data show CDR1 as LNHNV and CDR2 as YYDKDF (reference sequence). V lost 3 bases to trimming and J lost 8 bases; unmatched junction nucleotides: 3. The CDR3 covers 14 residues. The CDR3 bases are TGTGCCACCAGCAGCCTAGCGGGAGCTGGGGAGCTGTTTTTT. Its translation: CATSSLAGAGELFF.

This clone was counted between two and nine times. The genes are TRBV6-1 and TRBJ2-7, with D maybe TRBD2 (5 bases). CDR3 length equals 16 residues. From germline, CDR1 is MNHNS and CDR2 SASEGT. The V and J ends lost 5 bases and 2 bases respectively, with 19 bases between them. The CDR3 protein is CASSPLEGWAPYEQYF. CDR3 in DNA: TGTGCCAGCAGTCCCCTTGAGGGTTGGGCCCCCTACGAGCAGTACTTC.

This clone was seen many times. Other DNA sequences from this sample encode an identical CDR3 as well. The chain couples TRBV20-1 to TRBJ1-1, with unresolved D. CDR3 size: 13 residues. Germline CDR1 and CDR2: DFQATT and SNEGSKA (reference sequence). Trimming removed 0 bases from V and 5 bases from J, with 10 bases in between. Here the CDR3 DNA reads TGCAGTGCTAGAGACCCGACCGGGACTGAAGCTTTCTTT. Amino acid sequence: CSARDPTGTEAFF.

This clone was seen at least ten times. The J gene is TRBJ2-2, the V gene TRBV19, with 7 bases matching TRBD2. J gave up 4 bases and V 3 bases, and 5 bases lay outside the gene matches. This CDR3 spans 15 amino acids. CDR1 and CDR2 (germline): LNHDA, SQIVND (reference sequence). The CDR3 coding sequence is TGTGCCAGTAGTATCACCGGGAGGCCCACCGGGGAGCTGTTTTTT. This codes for CASSITGRPTGELFF.

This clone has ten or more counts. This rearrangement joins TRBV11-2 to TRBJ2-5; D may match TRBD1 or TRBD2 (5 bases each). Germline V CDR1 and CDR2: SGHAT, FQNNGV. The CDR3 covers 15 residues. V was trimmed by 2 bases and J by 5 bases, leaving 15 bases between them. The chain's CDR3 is CASSLWGVWGETQYF. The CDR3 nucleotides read TGTGCCAGCAGCTTATGGGGAGTCTGGGGGGAGACCCAGTACTTC.

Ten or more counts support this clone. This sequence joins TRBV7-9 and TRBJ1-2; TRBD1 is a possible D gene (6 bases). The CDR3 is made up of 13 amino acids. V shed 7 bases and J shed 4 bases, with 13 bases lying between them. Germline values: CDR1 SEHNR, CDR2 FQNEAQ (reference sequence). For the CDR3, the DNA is TGTGCCAGCACCCTCAACAGGGTCTATGGCTACACCTTC. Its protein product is CASTLNRVYGYTF.

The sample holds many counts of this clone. The CDR3 region has the DNA TGTGCCAGCTCACCCACAGGGGACAGGATTGAAGCTTTCTTT. Amino acid sequence: CASSPTGDRIEAFF. The V and J genes are TRBV18 and TRBJ1-1, with 8 positions matching TRBD1. This CDR3 comprises 14 residues. The ends lost 3 bases at V and 7 bases at J; junction bases unmatched: 7. Germline V gene sequence: CDR1 KGHSH, CDR2 LQKENI.

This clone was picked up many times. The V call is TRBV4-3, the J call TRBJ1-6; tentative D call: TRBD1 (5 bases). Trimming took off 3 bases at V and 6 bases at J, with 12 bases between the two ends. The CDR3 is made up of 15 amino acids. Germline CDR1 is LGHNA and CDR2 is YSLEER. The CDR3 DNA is TGCGCCAGCAGCCATTCGACAGCGCCTAATTCACCCCTCCACTTT. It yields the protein CASSHSTAPNSPLHF.

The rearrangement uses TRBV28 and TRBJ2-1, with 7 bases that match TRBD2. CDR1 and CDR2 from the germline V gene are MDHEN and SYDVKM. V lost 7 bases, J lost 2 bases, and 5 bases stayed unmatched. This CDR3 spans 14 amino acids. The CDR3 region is CASMRAGTYNEQFF. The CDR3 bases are TGTGCCAGCATGAGAGCGGGGACCTACAATGAGCAGTTCTTC.

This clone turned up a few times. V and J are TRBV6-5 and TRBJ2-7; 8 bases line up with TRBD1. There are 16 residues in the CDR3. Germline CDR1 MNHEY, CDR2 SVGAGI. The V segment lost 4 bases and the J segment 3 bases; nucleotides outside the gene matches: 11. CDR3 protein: CASSFDRTGMGYEQYF. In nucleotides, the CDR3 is TGTGCCAGCAGTTTCGACCGGACAGGGATGGGCTACGAGCAGTACTTC.

The CDR3, as DNA: TGCGCCAGCAGCTATTATGGGACAGGACCCGGACGACAAGAGACCCAGTACTTC. Its protein is CASSYYGTGPGRQETQYF. This rearrangement joins TRBV5-1 to TRBJ2-5, with 8 bases matching TRBD1. There are 18 residues in the CDR3. Per the germline V gene, CDR1 is SGHRS and CDR2 is YFSETQ. With 3 bases clipped from V and 2 bases from J, the junction kept 15 bases outside the gene matches. Together with reference TRBV5-1 and TRBJ2-5, the CDR3 gives the full variable domain: KAGVTQTPRYLIKTRGQQVTLSCSPISGHRSVSWYQQTPGQGLQFLFEYFSETQRNKGNFPGRFSGRQFSNSRSEMNVSTLELGDSALYLCASSYYGTGPGRQETQYFGPGTRLLVL.

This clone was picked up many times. CDR3 sequence reads: CSASTRADTSTDTQYF. The CDR3 coding sequence is TGCAGTGCAAGTACGAGAGCGGATACTAGCACAGATACGCAGTATTTT. The rearrangement uses TRBV20-1 and TRBJ2-3; D possibly corresponds to TRBD2 (5 bases). The V and J ends lost 6 bases and 0 bases respectively, with 19 bases between them. The CDR3 consists of 16 residues. The V gene's germline CDR1 is DFQATT and CDR2 SNEGSKA (reference sequence).

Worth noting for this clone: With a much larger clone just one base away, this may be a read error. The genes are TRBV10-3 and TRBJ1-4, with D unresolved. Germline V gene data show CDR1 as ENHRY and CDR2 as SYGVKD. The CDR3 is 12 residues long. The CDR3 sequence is CAISEANEKPFF. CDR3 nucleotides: TGTGCCATCAGTGAGGCCAATGAAAAACCGTTTTTT.

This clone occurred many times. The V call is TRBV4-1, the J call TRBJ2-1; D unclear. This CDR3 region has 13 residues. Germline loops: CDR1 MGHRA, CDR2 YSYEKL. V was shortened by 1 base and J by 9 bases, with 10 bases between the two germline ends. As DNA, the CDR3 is TGCGCCAGCAGCCAAGGTCCCCTAGTTGAGCAGTTCTTC. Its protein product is CASSQGPLVEQFF.